This TCR beta chain was identified during a study of T cell repertoires in cytomegalovirus infection. Looking at the study overall: Public TCR beta signatures were indicative of both CMV infection and a matching HLA type.

TCRdb itself ran the reads through MiXCR, one entry per CDR3 protein. The repertoire has approximately 500,000 distinct CDR3 sequences, approximately 17% of them found once; the top ten carry roughly a quarter. This clonotype was seen repeatedly, ten times or more. The target antigen is unknown. The study's findings and limits: In two of eight donors, the top clonotype was HLA-C-restricted CMV-specific. Cumulative public TCR beta family frequency identified CMV carriers with the relevant HLA.

What was sequenced was CD8+ T cells from PBMCs. The receptor was isolated from a human donor in good health (CMV status not recorded). Some clones in this sample may be carry-over from other donors' samples.

The CDR3 region has the DNA TGTGCCAGCAGCTTAGGGGGGTCACGAAATCAGCCCCAGCATTTT. Protein: CASSLGGSRNQPQHF. The chain has TRBV7-8 and TRBJ1-5; possible D gene TRBD1, 5 bases. Germline V gene lookup returns CDR1 SGHVS and CDR2 FQNEAQ. Trimming stripped 1 base from V and 4 bases from J, with 11 bases between. The CDR3 runs 15 residues.